This T cell receptor (beta chain) was recorded in a study of blood T cells in healthy people across ages. A sample-barcoded 5' primer and a J-beta primer mix were used in a second PCR of about 7 to 12 cycles. Researchers report that a template-switch adaptor with 12 random nucleotides tagged each cDNA molecule. TCRdb used MiXCR to reprocess the 5' RACE reads, holding one entry per CDR3 protein. Here the sample spans 850,000 to 1,300,000 distinct CDR3 sequences, under 45% being singletons. Healthy Caucasian individuals from Russia aged about 6 to 90 were enrolled as donors. Isolated PBMCs totaled at least 7 million in each sample. The table lists this clonotype with a count of one. Its antigen is as yet unknown. The study, taken as a whole, reports: Diversity of TCR beta per million T cells declined in a roughly linear way with age.

CDR3 length: 13 residues. Germline V lookup: CDR1 DFQATT, CDR2 SNEGSKA (reference sequence). V was clipped by 8 bases and J by 1 base, with 13 bases between them. Material for sequencing was blood. The sequence was collected from a woman between 55 and 75 years old in good health. This sequence joins TRBV20-1 and TRBJ2-3, with D unclear. The CDR3 sequence: CSWLEIGTDTQYF. CDR3 nucleotides: TGCAGTTGGTTGGAGATCGGCACAGATACGCAGTATTTT.